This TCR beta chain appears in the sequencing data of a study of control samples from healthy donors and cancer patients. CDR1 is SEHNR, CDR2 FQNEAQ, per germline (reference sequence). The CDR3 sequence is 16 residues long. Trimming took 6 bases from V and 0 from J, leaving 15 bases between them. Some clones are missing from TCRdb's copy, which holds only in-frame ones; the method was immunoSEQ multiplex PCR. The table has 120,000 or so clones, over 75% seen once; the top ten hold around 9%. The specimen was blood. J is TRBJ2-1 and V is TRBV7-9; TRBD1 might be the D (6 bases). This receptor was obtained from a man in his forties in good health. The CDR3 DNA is TGTGCCAGCAGTGGTATGGACAGCCCCTCCTACAATGAGCAGTTCTTC. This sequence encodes CASSGMDSPSYNEQFF.